The 11 T cell receptor beta chains below come from one sample, sequenced in a study of type 1 regulatory T cells. Using its own MiXCR run on the reads, TCRdb lists one record per CDR3 protein. Of roughly 20,000 distinct CDR3 sequences listed, about a tenth are singletons. Sequencing used CD4+ T cells, either the whole sample or a sorted fraction (not recorded which). The receptors shown here come from a human donor in good health.

Many counts were recorded for this clonotype. V is TRBV5-5 and J is TRBJ1-2, with D maybe TRBD1 (5 bases). The V gene lost 4 bases and the J gene lost 4 bases, with 17 bases spanning the gap. This CDR3 contains 15 residues. Germline CDR1 is SGHKS and CDR2 is YYEKEE (reference sequence). The CDR3 sequence is CASSPGAGQFYGYTF. The CDR3 nucleotides read TGTGCCAGCAGCCCCGGGGCAGGACAATTCTATGGCTACACCTTC.

The rearrangement links TRBV7-9 to TRBJ2-1; D possibly corresponds to TRBD1 (6 bases). CDR3 length: 13 amino acids. Per the germline V gene, CDR1 is SEHNR and CDR2 is FQNEAQ (reference sequence). Trimming removed 5 bases from V and 6 bases from J, with 11 bases in between. The CDR3, as DNA: TGTGCCAGCAGCGGAACAGGGATCAATGAGCAGTTCTTC. Its translation: CASSGTGINEQFF. The entire variable domain, with the rest obtained from reference TRBV7-9 and TRBJ2-1, is as follows: DTGVSQNPRHKITKRGQNVTFRCDPISEHNRLYWYRQTLGQGPEFLTYFQNEAQLEKSRLLSDRFSAERPKGSFSTLEIQRTEQGDSAMYLCASSGTGINEQFFGPGTRLTVL.

This clonotype was recorded a few times. The chain's CDR3 is CASSQNGPYTGELFF. The CDR3 nucleotides read TGTGCCAGCAGCCAAAACGGACCTTACACCGGGGAGCTGTTTTTT. The chain has TRBV14 and TRBJ2-2; D ambiguous. Germline CDR1 and CDR2: SGHDN and FVKESK. The CDR3 runs 15 residues. The V end lost 2 bases, the J end lost 3 bases, and 10 bases lay between the germline ends.

The sample holds a few counts of this clonotype. The V gene is TRBV2, the J gene TRBJ2-5; D gene unclear. The CDR3 is 13 amino acids. V lost 6 bases, J lost 4 bases, and 12 bases lay in between. Germline values: CDR1 SNHLY, CDR2 FYNNEI. The CDR3 sequence is CASSPPASETQYF. The CDR3 nucleotides are TGTGCCAGCAGCCCTCCTGCCTCAGAGACCCAGTACTTC.

This clonotype was counted many times. This sequence joins TRBV5-4 and TRBJ2-7; TRBD2 agrees at 8 bases. CDR1 is SGHNT and CDR2 is YYREEE in the germline V gene (reference sequence). With 4 bases clipped from V and 7 bases from J, the junction kept 7 bases outside the gene matches. This CDR3 has 13 residues. The DNA of the CDR3 is TGTGCCAGCAGCCGGGAGGGCCGCTATGAGCAGTACTTC. This sequence encodes CASSREGRYEQYF.

By sample fraction, this clonotype is medium-sized. The genes are TRBV20-1 and TRBJ2-1, with D possibly TRBD2 on 6 matching bases. The length of the CDR3 is 11 residues. CDR1 and CDR2 from the germline V gene are DFQATT and SNEGSKA (reference sequence). Trimming removed 3 bases from V and 8 bases from J, with 8 bases in between. The DNA of the CDR3 is TGCAGTGCTAGCAAGCGGGATGAGCAGTTCTTC. As protein: CSASKRDEQFF.

This clonotype was found many times. This chain links TRBV6-2 or TRBV6-3 with TRBJ2-2; D remains ambiguous. The CDR3 is made up of 15 amino acids. Per germline, CDR1 MNHEY and CDR2 SVGEGT. The ends were cut back, 2 bases at V and 7 bases at J, with 14 bases in the middle. The CDR3 sequence: CASSYRASARGELFF. For the CDR3, the DNA is TGTGCCAGCAGTTACCGGGCCTCCGCCCGCGGGGAGCTGTTTTTT.

The chain couples TRBV28 to TRBJ2-7, with D uncertain. The length of the CDR3 is 13 residues. CDR1 MDHEN and CDR2 SYDVKM come from the germline V gene. V lost 2 bases to trimming and J lost 3 bases, with 8 bases between them. The CDR3 coding sequence is TGTGCCAGCAGTTTACTCTACAACTACGAGCAGTACTTC. Translation: CASSLLYNYEQYF.

The chain uses TRBV5-6 and TRBJ2-5, with no clear D. Trimming removed 4 bases at V and 3 bases at J, with 13 bases between. The CDR3 extends over 14 amino acids. In germline, CDR1 is SGHDT, CDR2 YYEEEE. The CDR3 region has the DNA TGTGCCAGCAGCCGTTTGGGGTCCGAAGAGACCCAGTACTTC. The encoded protein is CASSRLGSEETQYF.

Only a few counts were recorded for this clonotype. The V and J genes are TRBV5-4 and TRBJ2-7, with 7 bases identical to TRBD1. Germline loops: CDR1 SGHNT, CDR2 YYREEE (reference sequence). The CDR3 runs 15 residues. The V gene end was trimmed by 4 bases and the J gene end by 2 bases; junction bases not matched to a gene: 9. The CDR3: CASSADRVGAYEQYF. Here the CDR3 DNA reads TGTGCCAGCAGCGCTGACAGGGTCGGAGCCTACGAGCAGTACTTC.

At least ten counts were recorded for this clonotype. The chain employs TRBV28 and TRBJ2-4; tentative D call: TRBD2 (5 bases). Germline lookup yields CDR1 MDHEN and CDR2 SYDVKM. This CDR3 has 14 amino acids. V was clipped by 4 bases and J by 6 bases, with 13 bases between them. CDR3 loop: CASSSGGATNIQYF. The CDR3 DNA is TGTGCCAGCAGTTCCGGAGGAGCGACAAACATTCAGTACTTC.